The following is a T cell receptor beta chain sequence with its context. Its antigen target is currently unknown. Relative to germline, V is 5 bases shorter and J is 6 bases shorter, with 7 bases between their ends. As encoded in the germline V gene, CDR1 is LGHNT while CDR2 is FRNRAP. Its CDR3 holds 11 amino acids, cysteine through phenylalanine. Only CDR3 DNA remains: 33 bases, in frame from the first base. These data belong to a study of cytomegalovirus exposure and HLA in healthy donors (dated by TCRdb to about 2017). About the study as a whole: An earlier analysis of under 600 of the donors reported roughly 270 Gb of sequence data and around 120 million unique TCR beta sequences from about 180 million T cells. The study aimed to test whether signatures of past pathogen exposure could be identified by cataloging public T cell receptors. Besides the first cohort of 500 to 700 subjects, a separate validation cohort made up of some 110 different subjects was used. A later genetic analysis took genome-wide SNP genotypes for about 55% of the roughly 670 donors and used that subset as a discovery cohort. A later analysis re-analyzed previously published TCR beta repertoires from 660 or so donors and added high-resolution HLA genotyping to study TCR occurrence patterns. All discovery cohort repertoires had been generated on a single sequencing platform. Using immunosequencing, the study profiled T cell repertoires from 666 subjects and related those repertoires to cytomegalovirus serostatus. High-throughput TCR immunosequencing, statistical association of individual TCRs with disease status, and machine learning were combined to predict cytomegalovirus infection status. The number of typed donors differed by locus: about 620-640 for A, B, C, DRB1 and DQB1; approximately 540 for DQA1; approximately 610 for DPA1; and roughly 470 for DPB1. Roughly 5 DR-DQ haplotypes were handled as single units for association and clustering, since linkage in the cohort was strong. Rather than drawing on any new phenotypic data, the later analysis identified candidate immune exposures from TCR beta sequences and the way those sequences occurred across donors. An early release covering roughly 580 HLA-typed donors comprised about 320 gigabases of sequencing data and some 79 million unique TCR sequences. Among roughly 400 genotyped donors of the cohort, an average of about 240,000 unique TCR beta nucleotide sequences were sequenced per donor, roughly 20% of them non-productive. Of the 398 genotyped donors, approximately 83% fell in the genetic ancestry cluster associated with self-reported Caucasian donors. An earlier analysis of 587 of the donors applied high-throughput TCR beta sequencing to assess whether each TCR beta V gene segment acted as functional or pseudogenic. Class I and class II HLA loci were covered by the typing at four-digit resolution. Donor age, sex, ethnicity and CMV serostatus were collected together with the repertoire data.

The paper's findings and limits, for the study overall: In a later analysis, HLA-associated TCR beta chains showed more clonal expansion and lower generation probabilities than non-associated chains that were equally common. Most TCR sequences were observed very rarely across donors, whereas some public TCRs were present in many individuals. Correlated functional status among segregating V segments might reflect linkage disequilibrium, but an unknown experimental factor could not be ruled out. This cohort had only TCR beta chains sequenced, and the lack of alpha or paired-chain data limited which features could be detected. According to a later genetic analysis, donors in an Asian-associated ancestry cluster had fewer N-insertions in productive TCRs than the roughly 670-donor mean. A later analysis reported that several top co-occurrence clusters appeared linked to parvovirus B19, influenza, CMV and Epstein-Barr virus. A total of 150 or so TCR beta chains were listed by the study as associated with cytomegalovirus. The only immune exposure information available for the cohort was CMV serostatus. It was suggested by the authors that the approach could potentially be generalized to other disease states and immunological phenotypes. Because HLA typing was unavailable for some donors at each locus, only the typed subset was used in association tests. Because counts were too low, roughly 16 rarely observed V segments, including chromosome 9 orphons, were left out of the earlier analysis of roughly 600 of the donors. The classifier was reported to diagnose cytomegalovirus status with high specificity and sensitivity in both the original and validation cohorts. Assigning TCR associations to individual alleles was difficult when HLA alleles, especially DR and DQ, strongly co-occurred. At a false discovery rate of 0.05, a later analysis linked around 17,000 TCR beta sequences to specific HLA alleles. In an earlier analysis of roughly 500 of the donors, most TCR beta V segments appeared in productive rearrangements about 87% or about 30% of the time, broadly matching IMGT annotations. A later genetic analysis associated a missense DCLRE1C variant with V-gene and J-gene trimming of TCR beta chains, and an independent cohort replicated the association. Three of the identified cytomegalovirus-associated TCR beta chains were confirmed in vitro to be specific for cytomegalovirus antigens. In a later analysis, the rate of TCR association differed among HLA loci, with DRB1 alleles having the most associated TCRs and HLA-C alleles having the fewest. A cluster of highly shared sequence variants was judged likely to be a technical artifact of the sequencing pipeline. The 87-base-pair reads could not distinguish some IMGT-functional V segments, including TRBV6-2 and TRBV6-3, so those segments were excluded. According to a later analysis, most CMV-associated TCR beta chains appeared to be HLA-restricted, and the HLA associations seemed to be driven largely by CMV exposure. Presence/absence analyses assumed roughly uniform sequencing depth across donors, an assumption that may not hold. A further reported finding was that TCR beta sequences accurately predicted the HLA-A and HLA-B alleles for most subjects in the first cohort.

The library was made by the immunoSEQ multiplex PCR assay. For the multiplex PCR, a mixture combining 60 forward primers for TCR Vbeta segments and 13 reverse primers for TCR Jbeta segments was used. A multiplex PCR assay on genomic DNA amplified the CDR3 region of rearranged TCR beta genes. The amplified TCR beta libraries were sequenced on the Illumina HiSeq System as 87-base-pair reads. The study's own analysis went as follows. A later analysis tallied roughly 76 million unique TCR beta chains across the roughly 610 repertoires, and some 10 million of those chains were shared by two or more donors. Raw reads were error-corrected and collapsed into unique sequences with a nearest-neighbor algorithm that merged closely related sequences to remove PCR and sequencing errors. CDR3 sequences were aligned to IMGT reference sequences to assign V, D and J gene segments. For a sequence to be retained, at least a six-nucleotide match to both a V gene segment and a J gene segment was required. A rearrangement counted as productive if the CDR3 had no stop codons and remained in frame with V and J, and every other rearrangement counted as non-productive. CDR3 was defined according to IMGT convention as the region running from the second conserved V-encoded cysteine to the conserved J-encoded phenylalanine. The earlier analysis of 500 to 750 of the donors excluded any sequence lacking an unambiguous match to a single V gene segment. In an earlier analysis of 587 of the donors, a V segment was called functional when productive rearrangements were above 56.7%, and segregating when the standard deviation between donors exceeded 5%. A statistical classification framework was developed to diagnose cytomegalovirus status using the catalog of TCR beta chain sequences. In a later analysis, TCR nucleotide sequences were compared against IMGT/GENE-DB human TR gene sequences so that V and J genes could be assigned. In a later analysis, CDR3 sequences and most-parsimonious VDJ recombination scenarios were assigned using the TCRdist pipeline. In a later analysis, every TCR beta chain was defined by the combination of its CDR3 amino acid sequence and its V-gene family, and reads without a unique V-gene family were dropped. A later analysis removed several hundred highly shared, low-generation-probability nucleotide sequences to deal with suspected cross-contamination and a sequencing artifact. In a later analysis, a clonal expansion index was calculated for each public chain from normalized within-repertoire ranks of inferred template counts. A later analysis computed generation probabilities with a VDJ recombination model fitted to out-of-frame rearrangements, and checked the results against IGoR. A later analysis scored TCR-TCR, TCR-HLA and TCR-CMV co-occurrence with hypergeometric tests, applying a repertoire-size bias correction to TCR pairs. In a later analysis, false discovery rates were estimated by permuting HLA or CMV assignments 20 times. In a later analysis, co-occurring TCRs were grouped using DBSCAN, with TCRdist sequence similarity added in when clustering inside HLA-allele-positive subsets. Repertoires with fewer than 30,000 or more than 120,000 public chains were left out of co-occurrence clustering, as were five repertoires with anomalous nucleotide sharing. Held by TCRdb, this immuneACCESS table contains in-frame sequences only and omits some clones. Under half of the omission traces to an unresolved V gene where checked; the cause of the rest is unknown. The D gene and trimming were derived from the DNA, and the V and J assignments and clone size from that table. The table held for this sample gives fewer than 250,000 clones. The ten top clones hold roughly 0.89% of the sample.

In total, 600 or so healthy bone marrow donors made up the cohort. At the time of sampling, all cohort members were nominally healthy, though unrecorded immune exposures were likely present. The donor tested CMV seropositive and was one of the 289 seropositive cohort members. A peripheral blood sample was collected from each donor, and TCR beta sequencing was performed on peripheral blood mononuclear cells. Genomic DNA extraction from the blood cell samples was performed with the Qiagen DNeasy Blood Extraction Kit. The chain uses TRBV12-5 and TRBJ1-1; possibly the D gene is TRBD1, per 5 matching bases. The sequencing sample was made of PBMCs. This clonotype was obtained from a woman in her 30s in good health and CMV-seropositive. The CDR3 reads CASGLTAEAFF. The DNA sequence is TGTGCTAGTGGTCTGACAGCTGAAGCTTTCTTT.